Following are 28 T cell receptor beta chains from one sample sequenced in a study of blood T cell repertoires in COVID-19. Sequenced by immunoSEQ multiplex PCR; TCRdb stores in-frame clones only, minus some. The sample lists around 380,000 clones, roughly 80% occurring once. Material for sequencing was peripheral blood. The source of these receptors is a human donor with acute or convalescent COVID-19. The donor label of this sample is uncertain.

This chain uses TRBV4-1 with TRBJ1-1; 7 nucleotides agree with TRBD1. CDR1 is MGHRA, CDR2 YSYEKL, per germline. The CDR3 is 14 amino acids. Losses at the gene ends were 3 bases for V and 5 bases for J; bases not matched to a gene: 6. The CDR3 protein is CASSHRQGMTEAFF. The CDR3 region has the DNA TGCGCCAGCAGCCATAGACAGGGAATGACTGAAGCTTTCTTT.

This chain uses TRBV6-2 or TRBV6-3 with TRBJ2-7, with a tentative D call TRBD1 (6 bases). Germline values: CDR1 MNHEY, CDR2 SVGEGT. V dropped 5 bases and J dropped 9 bases, with 26 bases sitting between them. This CDR3 comprises 16 residues. The CDR3 loop reads CASSPYQGTNPKGQYF. Here the CDR3 DNA reads TGTGCCAGCAGTCCATACCAGGGGACAAACCCCAAAGGGCAGTACTTC.

The V and J genes are TRBV7-8 and TRBJ2-4; 9 bases line up with TRBD1. The CDR3 has 17 residues. From germline, CDR1 is SGHVS and CDR2 FQNEAQ. Trimming took 5 bases from V and 4 from J; bases not matched to a gene: 12. CDR3 amino acids: CASSGGQGGSAKNIQYF. CDR3 sequence (DNA): TGTGCCAGCAGCGGGGGACAGGGCGGGAGCGCGAAAAACATTCAGTACTTC. The whole variable domain, remainder taken from reference TRBV7-8 and TRBJ2-4, is GAGVSQSPRYKVAKRGQDVALRCDPISGHVSLFWYQQALGQGPEFLTYFQNEAQLDKSGLPSDRFFAERPEGSVSTLKIQRTQQEDSAVYLCASSGGQGGSAKNIQYFGAGTRLSVL.

This rearrangement joins TRBV5-1 to TRBJ1-1, with 8 nucleotides matching TRBD1. Germline CDR1 and CDR2: SGHRS and YFSETQ. The length of the CDR3 is 17 residues. V shed 5 bases, J shed 0 bases, and the junction held 12 bases outside the gene matches. Here the CDR3 DNA reads TGCGCCAGCAGAGGACAGGGAGCCCCACACATGAACACTGAAGCTTTCTTT. The encoded protein is CASRGQGAPHMNTEAFF.

The chain uses TRBV14 and TRBJ2-5; 9 nucleotides line up with TRBD1. CDR1 is SGHDN and CDR2 is FVKESK in the germline V gene. The CDR3 consists of 14 residues. V gave up 2 bases and J gave up 4 bases; unmatched junction bases: 2. CDR3 DNA: TGTGCCAGCAGCCAAAACAGGGGGCTAGAGACCCAGTACTTC. Translation: CASSQNRGLETQYF.

The chain has TRBV5-5 and TRBJ2-1; 9 bases line up with TRBD1. CDR3 size: 19 residues. Germline V gene data show CDR1 as SGHKS and CDR2 as YYEKEE (reference sequence). Trimming removed 4 bases from V and 2 bases from J; junction bases left unmatched: 16. The CDR3 loop reads CASSPSPRTGAYAYNEQFF. The CDR3 bases are TGTGCCAGCAGCCCGAGCCCCCGGACAGGGGCGTACGCCTACAATGAGCAGTTCTTC.

The genes are TRBV4-1 and TRBJ2-1; tentative D call: TRBD2 (7 bases). CDR1 is MGHRA and CDR2 is YSYEKL in the germline V gene. V dropped 4 bases and J dropped 4 bases, with 17 bases sitting between them. This CDR3 contains 16 residues. CDR3 sequence: CASSPLRGALYNEQFF. As DNA, the CDR3 is TGCGCCAGCAGCCCCCTTCGGGGGGCCTTATACAATGAGCAGTTCTTC.

The chain employs TRBV4-1 and TRBJ1-6; possible D gene TRBD1, 6 bases. From germline, CDR1 is MGHRA and CDR2 YSYEKL. The CDR3 is 16 amino acids. V dropped 0 bases and J dropped 8 bases, with 14 bases sitting between them. Written as DNA, the CDR3 is TGCGCCAGCAGCCAAGATCTCGGGGGGGGGCATTCACCCCTCCACTTT. Translating it yields CASSQDLGGGHSPLHF.

This clone was counted a single time. The rearrangement uses TRBV2 and TRBJ2-5; 7 bases line up with TRBD1. This CDR3 has 13 residues. Trimming at V came to 5 bases and at J to 3 bases, leaving 3 bases not matched to a gene. Germline V gene sequence: CDR1 SNHLY, CDR2 FYNNEI. The CDR3 nucleotides are TGTGCCAGCAGTCGGACAGGAGAAGAGACCCAGTACTTC. Its protein product is CASSRTGEETQYF.

V usage is TRBV20-1 and J usage is TRBJ2-1; 8 nucleotides line up with TRBD2. The CDR3 contains 18 residues. Germline assignment: CDR1 DFQATT and CDR2 SNEGSKA (reference sequence). Germline trimming cut 3 bases from V and 4 bases from J; bases unmatched to any gene: 17. The CDR3 nucleotides read TGCAGTGCTAGTCCCCAACCTTCAGCGGGAGAGGAGTACAATGAGCAGTTCTTC. It yields the protein CSASPQPSAGEEYNEQFF.

This clone has only a few counts. The chain couples TRBV28 to TRBJ1-2; weak D call: TRBD1 (6 bases). V dropped 5 bases and J dropped 6 bases, with 25 bases sitting between them. CDR1 MDHEN and CDR2 SYDVKM come from the germline V gene. There are 17 residues in the CDR3. The CDR3 sequence is CASSPEGSGGSRHGYTF. CDR3 nucleotides: TGTGCCAGCAGTCCCGAAGGCTCTGGGGGCTCCAGGCATGGCTACACCTTC.

The chain couples TRBV28 to TRBJ2-7; TRBD2 might be the D (7 bases). Germline lookup yields CDR1 MDHEN and CDR2 SYDVKM. The length of the CDR3 is 16 residues. V lost 5 bases to trimming and J lost 0 bases, with 17 bases between them. CDR3 loop: CASSKGGGRSSYEQYF. For the CDR3, the DNA is TGTGCCAGCAGTAAGGGGGGGGGCCGGAGCTCCTACGAGCAGTACTTC. The full variable domain, with the rest looked up from reference TRBV28 and TRBJ2-7, is DVKVTQSSRYLVKRTGEKVFLECVQDMDHENMFWYRQDPGLGLRLIYFSYDVKMKEKGDIPEGYSVSREKKERFSLILESASTNQTSMYLCASSKGGGRSSYEQYFGPGTRLTVT.

The rearrangement joins TRBV27 to TRBJ2-7; a weak D match, TRBD2 (6 bases). This CDR3 contains 15 residues. CDR1 is MNHEY and CDR2 is SMNVEV in the germline V gene (reference sequence). V was clipped by 5 bases and J by 7 bases, with 21 bases between them. The CDR3 DNA reads TGTGCCAGCAGTCGAAACACCGCTATAGGGAGGGAGCAGTACTTC. Its protein product is CASSRNTAIGREQYF.

This rearrangement joins TRBV29-1 to TRBJ1-2; D is perhaps TRBD1 (6 bases). The CDR3 is made up of 12 amino acids. The V end lost 6 bases, the J end lost 8 bases, and 16 bases lay between the germline ends. Germline lookup yields CDR1 SQVTM and CDR2 ANQGSEA. CDR3 amino acids: CSVGTGSGGYTF. The CDR3 nucleotides are TGCAGCGTGGGAACAGGGTCTGGCGGCTACACCTTC.

The chain carries TRBV6-5 and TRBJ2-7, with 10 bases matching TRBD1. The trim removed 5 bases at V and 0 bases at J, leaving 4 bases unmatched. Germline assignment: CDR1 MNHEY and CDR2 SVGAGI. The CDR3 runs to 15 residues. The CDR3 sequence is CASSLRDRGSYEQYF. The CDR3 nucleotides read TGTGCCAGCAGTCTACGGGACAGGGGCTCCTACGAGCAGTACTTC.

This clone showed up just a few times. The rearrangement joins TRBV6-5 to TRBJ2-7, with 10 bases matching TRBD1. The CDR3 runs to 14 residues. Germline CDR1 is MNHEY and CDR2 is SVGAGI. J was trimmed by 1 base and V by 7 bases; bases with no gene match: 4. CDR3 amino acids: CASTPGQGSYEQYF. The CDR3, as DNA: TGTGCCAGCACCCCGGGACAGGGGTCCTACGAGCAGTACTTC.

This clone was detected only a few times. This rearrangement joins TRBV5-5 to TRBJ2-7; 7 bases are shared with TRBD2. Trimming removed 1 base from V and 11 bases from J; junction bases left unmatched: 15. Germline V lookup: CDR1 SGHKS, CDR2 YYEKEE (reference sequence). The CDR3 sequence is 15 residues long. In nucleotides, the CDR3 is TGTGCCAGCAGCTTGACCGGGACTACTCCCAGTTGGAAGTACTTC. Amino acid sequence: CASSLTGTTPSWKYF.

The chain is built from TRBV10-3 and TRBJ2-7, with 8 positions matching TRBD1. This CDR3 spans 15 amino acids. Germline assignment: CDR1 ENHRY and CDR2 SYGVKD. The ends lost 1 base at V and 3 bases at J; junction bases unmatched: 5. The CDR3 nucleotides are TGTGCCATCAGTGAGTTCGCAGGGGGCAACTACGAGCAGTACTTC. Translation gives CAISEFAGGNYEQYF.

The chain carries TRBV6-6 and TRBJ2-7; maybe TRBD2 (5 bases). Trimming pared 10 bases from V and 0 bases from J, leaving 10 bases between. Germline V gene sequence: CDR1 MNHNY, CDR2 SVGAGI (reference sequence). The CDR3 is 12 residues long. The CDR3, as DNA: TGTGCCACCCGACGGGACTCCTACGAGCAGTACTTC. Its translation: CATRRDSYEQYF.

The chain recombines TRBV5-1 with TRBJ2-6; a weak D match, TRBD2 (5 bases). The CDR3 extends over 15 amino acids. Deletions cut 0 bases from V and 4 bases from J, with 8 bases between. The germline CDR1 and CDR2 sequences are SGHRS and YFSETQ. The DNA of the CDR3 is TGCGCCAGCAGCTTGGGAGGGCGGGGGGCCAACGTCCTGACTTTC. Its protein product is CASSLGGRGANVLTF.

The chain recombines TRBV5-4 with TRBJ1-1; D ambiguous. The V gene's germline CDR1 is SGHNT and CDR2 YYREEE (reference sequence). The CDR3 contains 12 residues. The V gene lost 2 bases and the J gene lost 7 bases, with 9 bases spanning the gap. The CDR3 DNA is TGTGCCAGCAGCTTCGGGAGAGTTGAAGCTTTCTTT. Translating gives CASSFGRVEAFF.

The chain links TRBV11-2 to TRBJ1-6, with TRBD1 as a possible D gene (6 bases). V was pared by 2 bases and J by 14 bases, with 22 bases between. Germline CDR1 and CDR2: SGHAT and FQNNGV. This CDR3 region has 16 residues. This chain's CDR3 is CASSLSLDSPPEALHF. The DNA of the CDR3 is TGTGCCAGCAGCTTAAGTCTGGACAGCCCCCCGGAGGCCCTCCACTTT.

V gene TRBV28 combines with J gene TRBJ2-6, with D possibly being TRBD1 (6 bases). The ends were cut back, 5 bases at V and 0 bases at J, with 8 bases in the middle. The germline gives CDR1 MDHEN, CDR2 SYDVKM. This CDR3 is built from 15 residues. CDR3: CASSPTGSGANVLTF. CDR3 coding DNA: TGTGCCAGCAGTCCGACAGGCTCTGGGGCCAACGTCCTGACTTTC.

The rearrangement joins TRBV4-1 to TRBJ1-1, with D possibly being TRBD1 (6 bases). CDR3 length equals 14 residues. With 5 bases removed from V and 6 bases from J, the gap between germline ends came to 16 bases. From germline, CDR1 is MGHRA and CDR2 YSYEKL. CDR3 coding DNA: TGCGCCAGCAGCTTCCGTCAGGGGAGTCCTGAAGCTTTCTTT. Translating it yields CASSFRQGSPEAFF.

The rearrangement links TRBV28 to TRBJ1-5; D perhaps matches TRBD1 (6 bases). Germline loops: CDR1 MDHEN, CDR2 SYDVKM. Trimming shortened V by 5 bases and J by 6 bases, and 11 bases separated the two germline ends. The CDR3 extends over 13 amino acids. CDR3 region: CASSVQGPQPQHF. The CDR3 region has the DNA TGTGCCAGCAGTGTACAGGGCCCTCAGCCCCAGCATTTT.

The chain is built from TRBV10-1 and TRBJ2-7; no firm D call. V was cut by 4 bases and J by 6 bases, with 7 bases left in between. Per the germline V gene, CDR1 is WNHNN and CDR2 is SYGVQD (reference sequence). The CDR3 spans 11 residues. The DNA of the CDR3 is TGCGCCAGCAGTGGAAGAGGCGAGCAGTACTTC. Encoded protein: CASSGRGEQYF.

This clone was picked up a small number of times. V usage is TRBV30 and J usage is TRBJ2-7; TRBD1 agrees at 8 bases. The CDR3 has 14 residues. V was pared by 3 bases and J by 0 bases, with 4 bases of the junction left unmatched. Germline V CDR1 and CDR2: GTSNPN, SVGIG (reference sequence). This chain's CDR3 is CAWRGRGLSYEQYF. Written as DNA, the CDR3 is TGTGCCTGGAGGGGCAGGGGGCTCTCCTACGAGCAGTACTTC.

This rearrangement joins TRBV2 to TRBJ1-1; D may be TRBD1 (5 bases). The CDR3 has 13 residues. The germline V gene has CDR1 SNHLY and CDR2 FYNNEI. Trimming took 7 bases from V and 4 from J, leaving 13 bases between them. The CDR3 here is CASKKLQGTEAFF. In nucleotides, the CDR3 is TGTGCCAGCAAGAAGCTCCAGGGCACTGAAGCTTTCTTT.